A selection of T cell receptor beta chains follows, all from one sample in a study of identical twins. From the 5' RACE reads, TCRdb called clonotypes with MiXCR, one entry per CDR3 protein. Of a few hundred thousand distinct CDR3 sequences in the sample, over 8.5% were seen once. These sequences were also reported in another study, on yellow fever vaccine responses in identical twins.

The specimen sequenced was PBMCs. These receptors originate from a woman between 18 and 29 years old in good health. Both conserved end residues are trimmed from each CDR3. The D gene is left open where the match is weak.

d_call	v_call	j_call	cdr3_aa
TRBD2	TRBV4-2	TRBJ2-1	ASSQDLGLGFNEQF
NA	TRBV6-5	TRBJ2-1	ASSYTASEYNEQF
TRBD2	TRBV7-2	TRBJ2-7	ASSLVPSGLTYEQY
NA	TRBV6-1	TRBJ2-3	ASSWDSTTDTQY
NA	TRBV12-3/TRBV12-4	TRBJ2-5	ASIPNGEDLGETQY
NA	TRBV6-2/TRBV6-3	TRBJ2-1	ASSYTRGGSYNEQF
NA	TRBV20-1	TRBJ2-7	SAMTRVFYEQY
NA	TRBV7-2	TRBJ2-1	ASSLVGARGNEQF
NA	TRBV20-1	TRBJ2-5	SARGGETQY
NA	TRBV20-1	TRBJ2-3	SANRESTQY
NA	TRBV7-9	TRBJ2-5	ASSLAQGFQETQY
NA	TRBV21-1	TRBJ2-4	ASSIYRVKVKNIQY
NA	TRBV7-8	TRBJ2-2	ASSQWLTNTGELF
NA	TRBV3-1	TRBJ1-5	ASSQGQAGQPQH
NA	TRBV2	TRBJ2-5	ATTRERVQETQY
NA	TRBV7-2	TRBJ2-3	ASSGTYPGDTQY
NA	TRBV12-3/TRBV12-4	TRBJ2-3	ASTPVGAGTDTQY
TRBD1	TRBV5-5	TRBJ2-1	ASSLGTGVGIISEQF
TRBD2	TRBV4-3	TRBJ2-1	ASSQDGIAGSFYNEQF
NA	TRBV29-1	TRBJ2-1	SVKGVGDEQF
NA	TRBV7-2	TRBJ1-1	ASSLGAGTWNTEAF
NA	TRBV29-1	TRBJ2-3	SSEDWEGTDTQY
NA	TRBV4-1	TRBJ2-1	ASSQLAGTTYNEQF
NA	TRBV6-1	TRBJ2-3	ASSLRANPRTDTQY
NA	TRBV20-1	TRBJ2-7	SARAGGGESGEQY
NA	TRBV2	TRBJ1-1	ASRHRDTEAF